The next 17 T cell receptor beta chains were all read from a single sample in a study of T-cell memory formation after mild COVID-19 listed by TCRdb under 2021. The library was produced with 5' RACE. For sequencing, an Illumina NovaSeq 6000 was employed. The public reads were quality trimmed at Q25 with fastp and then assembled into clones with MiXCR by TCRdb, keeping productive beta chains. Identical CDR3 protein sequences are pooled into one entry, listed with their most common genes and DNA. The sample has 300,000 to 400,000 distinct CDR3 sequences on record, about an eighth of them singletons. About 20% of the sample is held by the ten biggest clonotypes. The sequenced material came from PBMCs or a T cell subset sorted from them (not recorded which). These receptors all come from a man between 18 and 35 years old who had mild COVID-19 (a few samples of this study predate the infection). The sample titles of this study are shuffled in the database, so cell type and time point are left out; the donor was told from shared clones.

This clonotype appeared a few times. The rearrangement joins TRBV20-1 to TRBJ1-4; the match to TRBD1 covers 8 bases. The CDR3 runs to 14 residues. J gave up 6 bases and V 3 bases, and 6 bases lay outside the gene matches. Germline CDR1 reads DFQATT; CDR2 reads SNEGSKA (reference sequence). CDR3 residues: CSASRGLGDEKLFF. The DNA for the CDR3 is TGCAGTGCTAGCAGGGGGCTCGGGGATGAAAAACTGTTTTTT.

This clonotype was found a few times. This chain links TRBV7-2 with TRBJ1-5, with 7 bases that match TRBD1. With 7 bases clipped from V and 2 bases from J, the junction kept 5 bases outside the gene matches. The CDR3 sequence is 14 residues long. Germline CDR1 reads SGHTA; CDR2 reads FQGNSA. The CDR3 region is CASTLDRGNQPQHF. CDR3 DNA: TGTGCCAGCACCCTCGACAGGGGCAATCAGCCCCAGCATTTT.

There are many counts of this clonotype. The chain is built from TRBV10-3 and TRBJ1-5; D remains ambiguous. V lost 8 bases and J 3 bases, leaving 11 bases between the germline ends. Germline V lookup: CDR1 ENHRY, CDR2 SYGVKD. This CDR3 is 13 amino acids long. CDR3 nucleotides: TGTGCCATCCGATCACAATCCAATCAGCCCCAGCATTTT. Translating gives CAIRSQSNQPQHF.

The chain employs TRBV18 and TRBJ1-1, with a weak D call TRBD1 (6 bases). Germline CDR1 KGHSH, CDR2 LQKENI. This CDR3 is built from 15 residues. V lost 3 bases and J 1 base, leaving 12 bases between the germline ends. CDR3 DNA sequence: TGTGCCAGCTCACCGTTGGGGACAAGGAACACTGAAGCTTTCTTT. Its translation is CASSPLGTRNTEAFF.

In this sample, this clonotype turned up many times. The chain has TRBV7-9 and TRBJ2-1; TRBD1 matches at 9 bases. CDR1 is SEHNR, CDR2 FQNEAQ, per germline (reference sequence). V lost 5 bases, J lost 7 bases, and 6 bases stayed unmatched. The CDR3 contains 14 residues. The CDR3 nucleotides read TGTGCCAGCAGCCGTTGGACAGGGGAAAATGAGCAGTTCTTC. Amino acid sequence: CASSRWTGENEQFF.

This clonotype has more than one count but fewer than ten. The chain joins TRBV10-2 to TRBJ2-5, with 8 bases identical to TRBD2. CDR1 and CDR2 from the germline V gene are WSHSY and SAAADI. The V gene end was trimmed by 8 bases and the J gene end by 5 bases; junction bases not matched to a gene: 7. The CDR3 is 13 amino acids. CDR3 DNA: TGCGCCAGCGGTAGCGGGGTACGGGAGACCCAGTACTTC. Its translation is CASGSGVRETQYF.

J is TRBJ1-2 and V is TRBV5-1; no clear D gene. From germline, CDR1 is SGHRS and CDR2 YFSETQ. Trimming removed 0 bases at V and 8 bases at J, with 11 bases between. This CDR3 region has 13 residues. The CDR3 nucleotides are TGCGCCAGCAGCTTGGCCCGCGGTGAGGGCTACACCTTC. This gives the protein CASSLARGEGYTF.

V and J are TRBV12-3 or TRBV12-4 and TRBJ1-1, with D possibly being TRBD1 (6 bases). V lost 6 bases, J lost 6 bases, and 17 bases lay in between. CDR3 size: 14 residues. Here the CDR3 DNA reads TGTGCCAGCAGGCCTAATACAGGGCTCCCTGAAGCTTTCTTT. This translates into CASRPNTGLPEAFF.

This clonotype was counted a few times. The gene calls are TRBV7-9 and TRBJ2-5, with 7 bases aligning to TRBD2. This CDR3 is built from 12 residues. Germline V gene data show CDR1 as SEHNR and CDR2 as FQNEAQ (reference sequence). J lost 3 bases, V lost 6 bases, and 1 base had no gene match. This chain's CDR3 is CASRSGEETQYF. DNA for the CDR3: TGTGCCAGCAGAAGCGGGGAAGAGACCCAGTACTTC. The variable domain in full, completed from reference TRBV7-9 and TRBJ2-5, reads DTGVSQNPRHKITKRGQNVTFRCDPISEHNRLYWYRQTLGQGPEFLTYFQNEAQLEKSRLLSDRFSAERPKGSFSTLEIQRTEQGDSAMYLCASRSGEETQYFGPGTRLLVL.

The gene calls are TRBV7-9 and TRBJ2-5; maybe TRBD2 (5 bases). Germline values: CDR1 SEHNR, CDR2 FQNEAQ (reference sequence). CDR3 length equals 14 residues. The ends were cut back, 4 bases at V and 5 bases at J, with 14 bases in the middle. The CDR3 protein is CASSSTGFGETQYF. The CDR3, as DNA: TGTGCCAGCAGCTCGACGGGATTTGGGGAGACCCAGTACTTC. The full variable domain, in which reference TRBV7-9 and TRBJ2-5 provide the parts outside the CDR3, is DTGVSQNPRHKITKRGQNVTFRCDPISEHNRLYWYRQTLGQGPEFLTYFQNEAQLEKSRLLSDRFSAERPKGSFSTLEIQRTEQGDSAMYLCASSSTGFGETQYFGPGTRLLVL.

The chain carries TRBV4-1 and TRBJ2-3; weak D call: TRBD2 (5 bases). The CDR3 is 15 amino acids. The germline CDR1 and CDR2 sequences are MGHRA and YSYEKL. The germline V and J ends were trimmed by 1 base and 2 bases, with 10 bases remaining between them. This CDR3 is CASSQGTGFTDTQYF. CDR3 coding DNA: TGCGCCAGCAGCCAAGGAACGGGGTTCACAGATACGCAGTATTTT.

This clonotype has at least ten counts. The CDR3 loop is CASCDRDNSPLHF. The CDR3 nucleotides read TGCGCCAGCTGTGACAGGGATAATTCACCCCTCCACTTT. The chain links TRBV5-1 to TRBJ1-6; TRBD1 agrees at 7 bases. Looked up from germline, CDR1 is SGHRS and CDR2 is YFSETQ. This CDR3 contains 13 residues. V shed 7 bases, J shed 5 bases, and the junction held 3 bases outside the gene matches. Full variable domain (rest looked up from reference TRBV5-1 and TRBJ1-6): KAGVTQTPRYLIKTRGQQVTLSCSPISGHRSVSWYQQTPGQGLQFLFEYFSETQRNKGNFPGRFSGRQFSNSRSEMNVSTLELGDSALYLCASCDRDNSPLHFGNGTRLTVT.

This clonotype was seen many times. V gene TRBV5-1 combines with J gene TRBJ1-4; weak D call: TRBD1 (6 bases). V lost 0 bases, J lost 2 bases, and 23 bases lay in between. The CDR3 loop spans 20 amino acids. Germline values: CDR1 SGHRS, CDR2 YFSETQ. The CDR3 DNA follows: TGCGCCAGCAGCTTGGCCTGGGGGGCCGCTCCAGGGCGGACTAATGAAAAACTGTTTTTT. Protein product: CASSLAWGAAPGRTNEKLFF.

The chain uses TRBV6-2 or TRBV6-3 and TRBJ1-5; D is uncertain. Trimming pared 2 bases from V and 5 bases from J, leaving 10 bases between. CDR3 size: 14 residues. Germline CDR1 and CDR2: MNHEY and SVGEGT. The chain's CDR3 is CASSYVYPDQPQHF. The CDR3 nucleotides read TGTGCCAGCAGTTACGTTTACCCGGATCAGCCCCAGCATTTT.

This chain connects TRBV6-2 or TRBV6-3 to TRBJ2-7; D not certain. The CDR3 consists of 13 residues. Looked up from germline, CDR1 is MNHEY and CDR2 is SVGEGT. Trimming pared 7 bases from V and 7 bases from J, leaving 17 bases between. CDR3 residues: CASNFLVEGEQYF. The CDR3 DNA reads TGTGCCAGCAATTTCCTAGTCGAAGGGGAGCAGTACTTC.

This clonotype was seen more than once but under ten times. The rearrangement uses TRBV5-5 and TRBJ2-3; 7 bases map to TRBD2. Germline loops: CDR1 SGHKS, CDR2 YYEKEE (reference sequence). This CDR3 is built from 16 residues. V lost 4 bases and J lost 4; bases outside the gene matches: 12. The CDR3, as DNA: TGTGCCAGCAGCCTCCGACCGACTAGCTACGCAGATACGCAGTATTTT. Its translation: CASSLRPTSYADTQYF.

The genes are TRBV2 and TRBJ1-2, with D unclear. This CDR3 contains 14 residues. Between the trimmed V and J ends, which lost 5 bases and 4 bases, there was a span of 14 bases. From germline, CDR1 is SNHLY and CDR2 FYNNEI. CDR3 sequence: CASSTDGGSYGYTF. In DNA form, the CDR3 reads TGTGCCAGCAGTACAGACGGAGGGAGCTATGGCTACACCTTC.